The 18 T cell receptor beta chains in this list originate from one sample, sequenced in a study of cytomegalovirus exposure and HLA in healthy donors (dated by TCRdb to 2016 to 2017). Library preparation used the immunoSEQ multiplex PCR assay. For the multiplex PCR, a mixture combining 60 forward primers for TCR Vbeta segments and 13 reverse primers for TCR Jbeta segments was used. TCRdb holds this immuneACCESS table with in-frame rearrangements only. Some clones are missing; in checked studies, unresolved V genes explain under half, and the rest has no known cause. The sample profile shows 70,000 to 95,000 clones; 62% of them were found once. The top ten clones comprise about 5.4% of the sample. Sequencing was carried out using PBMCs. The receptors derive from a young woman in good health and CMV-seropositive.

V is TRBV5-1 and J is TRBJ2-4; D perhaps matches TRBD1 (6 bases). The V gene lost 0 bases and the J gene lost 5 bases, with 12 bases spanning the gap. Germline V gene lookup returns CDR1 SGHRS and CDR2 YFSETQ. CDR3 size: 15 residues. CDR3 in amino acids: CASSLDGQPENIQYF. The CDR3 DNA sequence: TGCGCCAGCAGCTTGGACGGACAGCCAGAAAACATTCAGTACTTC.

The genes are TRBV27 and TRBJ2-5; TRBD1 might be the D (6 bases). The V end lost 6 bases, the J end lost 3 bases, and 11 bases lay between the germline ends. CDR1 is MNHEY and CDR2 is SMNVEV in the germline V gene (reference sequence). The CDR3 totals 13 residues. Here the CDR3 reads CASSLSGEETQYF. CDR3 DNA sequence: TGTGCCAGCAGCCTATCAGGGGAAGAGACCCAGTACTTC.

The genes are TRBV9 and TRBJ2-3, with a weak D call TRBD1 (6 bases). The V end was cut by 4 bases, the J end by 6 bases, with 21 bases between. There are 16 residues in the CDR3. Germline CDR1 reads SGDLS; CDR2 reads YYNGEE. The CDR3 loop is CASSPRTVGAPDTQYF. For the CDR3, the DNA is TGTGCCAGCAGCCCAAGGACAGTCGGAGCCCCGGATACGCAGTATTTT.

This chain links TRBV7-3 with TRBJ2-7, with D possibly being TRBD2 (7 bases). The CDR3 consists of 13 residues. Germline-derived CDR1 and CDR2 are SGHTA and FQGTGA. With 5 bases removed from V and 4 bases from J, the gap between germline ends came to 12 bases. CDR3 loop: CASSRGGGYEQYF. The CDR3 nucleotides read TGTGCCAGCAGCCGAGGGGGGGGATACGAGCAGTACTTC.

The chain joins TRBV29-1 to TRBJ2-7; perhaps TRBD2 as D (5 bases). Per the germline V gene, CDR1 is SQVTM and CDR2 is ANQGSEA. The CDR3 totals 14 residues. V was clipped by 5 bases and J by 5 bases, with 19 bases between them. The CDR3 sequence: CSVTRGQVGDEQYF. The CDR3 coding sequence is TGCAGCGTTACACGCGGGCAAGTAGGCGACGAGCAGTACTTC.

The J gene is TRBJ2-3, the V gene TRBV6-1; D unresolved. Looked up from germline, CDR1 is MNHNS and CDR2 is SASEGT. The CDR3 extends over 13 amino acids. V shed 5 bases and J shed 0 bases, with 6 bases lying between them. For the CDR3, the DNA is TGTGCCAGCAGTTCTGTGAGCACAGATACGCAGTATTTT. It codes for CASSSVSTDTQYF.

There are a few counts of this clone. The rearrangement links TRBV28 to TRBJ2-7; D is unclear. Germline V CDR1 and CDR2: MDHEN, SYDVKM. Deletions cut 6 bases from V and 1 base from J, with 13 bases between. The CDR3 covers 14 residues. Here the CDR3 DNA reads TGTGCCAGCAGCCCGCCAACAGTTTCCTACGAGCAGTACTTC. Residues: CASSPPTVSYEQYF.

This chain uses TRBV20-1 with TRBJ2-1, with unresolved D. The CDR3 is 11 residues long. Germline values: CDR1 DFQATT, CDR2 SNEGSKA (reference sequence). The V end was cut by 5 bases, the J end by 9 bases, with 11 bases between. Here the CDR3 reads CSAASSGEQFF. The CDR3 coding sequence is TGCAGTGCTGCCTCATCGGGTGAGCAGTTCTTC.

This clone was observed a few times. The V gene is TRBV18, the J gene TRBJ1-4; D possibly corresponds to TRBD1 (6 bases). Trimming took 2 bases from V and 2 from J, leaving 15 bases between them. The CDR3 consists of 17 residues. Looked up from germline, CDR1 is KGHSH and CDR2 is LQKENI. CDR3 DNA sequence: TGTGCCAGCTCACCAGCTTTACAGGGATCCACTAATGAAAAACTGTTTTTT. It codes for CASSPALQGSTNEKLFF. Drawing the rest from reference TRBV18 and TRBJ1-4, the complete variable domain is NAGVMQNPRHLVRRRGQEARLRCSPMKGHSHVYWYRQLPEEGLKFMVYLQKENIIDESGMPKERFSAEFPKEGPSILRIQQVVRGDSAAYFCASSPALQGSTNEKLFFGSGTQLSVL.

This clone was counted a few times. This sequence joins TRBV7-2 and TRBJ1-5; 8 nucleotides line up with TRBD1. The V and J ends lost 5 bases and 2 bases, in that order; junction bases with no gene match: 5. The CDR3 length is 15 residues. The germline gives CDR1 SGHTA, CDR2 FQGNSA. The CDR3 loop is CASSQPTGGNQPQHF. In nucleotides, the CDR3 is TGTGCCAGCAGCCAGCCGACAGGGGGCAATCAGCCCCAGCATTTT.

The V and J genes are TRBV13 and TRBJ1-3; D uncertain. There are 16 residues in the CDR3. Trimming removed 4 bases at V and 4 bases at J, with 17 bases between. The germline V gene encodes CDR1 PRHDT and CDR2 FYEKMQ (reference sequence). The CDR3 DNA reads TGTGCCAGCAGCTCCTGGCGGTCCGGCCTGGGAAACACCATATATTTT. This gives the protein CASSSWRSGLGNTIYF.

The chain links TRBV5-7 to TRBJ1-2, with D possibly matching TRBD1 (5 bases). TRBV5-7 is annotated as an ORF whose role is uncertain. V was pared by 5 bases and J by 1 base, with 15 bases between. The CDR3 is made up of 15 amino acids. This CDR3 reads CASSQSPGGNYGYTF. The CDR3 bases are TGTGCCAGCAGTCAATCTCCCGGGGGTAACTATGGCTACACCTTC.

The rearrangement joins TRBV18 to TRBJ2-5; tentative D call: TRBD2 (6 bases). The V end was cut by 4 bases, the J end by 4 bases, with 10 bases between. The length of the CDR3 is 13 residues. Per the germline V gene, CDR1 is KGHSH and CDR2 is LQKENI. The CDR3 is CASSQGLRETQYF. DNA of the CDR3: TGTGCCAGCTCACAGGGACTTCGAGAGACCCAGTACTTC.

This clone was recorded a few times. The rearrangement uses TRBV6-1 and TRBJ1-5; no reliable D call. Germline CDR1 reads MNHNS; CDR2 reads SASEGT. Between the trimmed V and J ends, which lost 4 bases and 7 bases, there was a span of 11 bases. CDR3 length: 13 amino acids. CDR3 DNA: TGTGCCAGCAGTGTGCAGGAGCGGCAGCCCCAGCATTTT. Translating it yields CASSVQERQPQHF.

The chain combines TRBV5-1 with TRBJ2-2, with D hard to call. Germline V CDR1 and CDR2: SGHRS, YFSETQ. Trimming pared 1 base from V and 0 bases from J, leaving 4 bases between. This CDR3 is built from 14 residues. This CDR3 is CASSLPTNTGELFF. CDR3 bases: TGCGCCAGCAGCTTGCCCACGAACACCGGGGAGCTGTTTTTT.

The rearrangement joins TRBV19 to TRBJ1-1; the match to TRBD1 covers 10 bases. CDR1 LNHDA and CDR2 SQIVND come from the germline V gene (reference sequence). The CDR3 contains 12 residues. V lost 6 bases to trimming and J lost 11 bases; unmatched junction nucleotides: 6. The CDR3 DNA follows: TGTGCCAGTAGCCTGACAGGGGGCGCGGCTTTCTTT. It codes for CASSLTGGAAFF. The full variable domain, rest sourced from reference TRBV19 and TRBJ1-1, is DGGITQSPKYLFRKEGQNVTLSCEQNLNHDAMYWYRQDPGQGLRLIYYSQIVNDFQKGDIAEGYSVSREKKESFPLTVTSAQKNPTAFYLCASSLTGGAAFFGQGTRLTVV.

V is TRBV30 and J is TRBJ2-7; 8 bases align to TRBD1. This CDR3 contains 14 residues. The ends lost 6 bases at V and 3 bases at J; junction bases unmatched: 10. The germline gives CDR1 GTSNPN, CDR2 SVGIG (reference sequence). In nucleotides, the CDR3 is TGTGCCTGTATGTCGCCGGGACAGGTCTACGAGCAGTACTTC. Residues: CACMSPGQVYEQYF.

The rearrangement links TRBV7-2 to TRBJ1-2, with D unclear. The V and J ends lost 5 bases and 4 bases respectively, with 11 bases between them. The CDR3 extends over 13 amino acids. Germline CDR1 is SGHTA and CDR2 is FQGNSA. In nucleotides, the CDR3 is TGTGCCAGCAGCCCGCGGAGATCCTATGGCTACACCTTC. Protein product: CASSPRRSYGYTF.